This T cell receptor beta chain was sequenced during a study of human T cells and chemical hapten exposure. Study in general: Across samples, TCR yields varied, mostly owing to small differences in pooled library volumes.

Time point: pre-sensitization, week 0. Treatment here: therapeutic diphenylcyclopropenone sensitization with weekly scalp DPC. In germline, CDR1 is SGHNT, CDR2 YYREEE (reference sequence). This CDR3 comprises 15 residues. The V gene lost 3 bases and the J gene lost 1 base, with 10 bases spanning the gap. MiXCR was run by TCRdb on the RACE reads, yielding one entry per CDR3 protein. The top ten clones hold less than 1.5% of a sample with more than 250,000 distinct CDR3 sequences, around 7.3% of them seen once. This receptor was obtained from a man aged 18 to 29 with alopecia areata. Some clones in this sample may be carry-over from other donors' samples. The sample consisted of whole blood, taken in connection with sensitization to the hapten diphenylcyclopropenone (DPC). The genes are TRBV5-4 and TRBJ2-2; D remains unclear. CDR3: CASSSAARNTGELFF. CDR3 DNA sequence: TGTGCCAGCAGCTCGGCGGCCCGGAACACCGGGGAGCTGTTTTTT.